Following are 17 T cell receptor beta chains from one sample sequenced in a study of regulatory T cells in long-lasting Graves disease. iRepertoire HTBI primers and Arm-PCR of CDR3 regions built TCR beta libraries. Each CDR3 protein gets one entry after TCRdb re-called the multiplex PCR reads with MiXCR. The sample contains 350,000 to 450,000 distinct CDR3 sequences, around 16% of which appear only once. The time point: newly diagnosed GD, antithyroid drugs for less than 3 months. RNA extracted from PBMCs served as the sequencing template. This same sample was also taken into another study, of T cells in Graves' hyperthyroidism and ophthalmopathy.

Sequences were derived from peripheral blood mononuclear cells (PBMCs), sampled at new diagnosis, from a patient treated with antithyroid drugs. Every receptor here comes from a woman between 35 and 50 years old with Graves disease.

This clonotype has more than one count but fewer than ten. A much larger clone differs from this one at a single base, so this may be a read error. A read error is likely, as this CDR3 ends without the conserved phenylalanine or tryptophan. J is TRBJ2-1 and V is TRBV12-3 or TRBV12-4, with 11 positions matching TRBD2. This CDR3 spans 16 amino acids. The trim removed 5 bases at V and 3 bases at J, leaving 6 bases unmatched. CDR3 nucleotides: TGTGCCAGCAGTCTTAGCGGGAGGGGCTACTACAATGAGCAGTTCTCC. Residues: CASSLSGRGYYNEQFS.

This chain uses TRBV27 with TRBJ1-4; 8 positions agree with TRBD1. This CDR3 has 13 residues. From germline, CDR1 is MNHEY and CDR2 SMNVEV (reference sequence). Losses at the gene ends were 7 bases for V and 8 bases for J; bases not matched to a gene: 6. CDR3: CASMDRAEEKLFF. CDR3 sequence (DNA): TGTGCCAGCATGGACAGGGCGGAGGAAAAACTGTTTTTT.

This clonotype was found many times. The CDR3 loop is CASSLAEGYNEQFF. DNA for the CDR3: TGTGCCAGCAGCTTAGCCGAGGGTTACAATGAGCAGTTCTTC. V gene TRBV11-3 combines with J gene TRBJ2-1, with D perhaps matching TRBD2 (5 bases). Germline CDR1 is SGHNT and CDR2 is YENEEA. The CDR3 runs 14 residues. Trimming pared 1 base from V and 4 bases from J, leaving 8 bases between.

This clonotype was detected a few times. V usage is TRBV6-1 and J usage is TRBJ2-5; D might be TRBD2 (5 bases). Trimming shortened V by 6 bases and J by 5 bases, and 13 bases separated the two germline ends. CDR1 and CDR2 (germline): MNHNS, SASEGT. The CDR3 is 13 residues long. CDR3 coding DNA: TGTGCCAGCAGATCCCGGCGGGCCGAGACCCAGTACTTC. It encodes CASRSRRAETQYF.

At least ten counts were recorded for this clonotype. CDR3 bases: TGCGCCAGCAGCTTGGATACGGAAATGAACACTGAAGCTTTCTTT. Its protein product is CASSLDTEMNTEAFF. The chain carries TRBV5-1 and TRBJ1-1; D gene unclear. The length of the CDR3 is 15 residues. Germline V gene sequence: CDR1 SGHRS, CDR2 YFSETQ. The ends were cut back, 0 bases at V and 0 bases at J, with 9 bases in the middle.

This clonotype appeared many times. The genes are TRBV2 and TRBJ1-1, with D uncertain. CDR3 size: 14 residues. V was cut by 7 bases and J by 0 bases, with 12 bases left in between. Germline CDR1 is SNHLY and CDR2 is FYNNEI. The CDR3 sequence: CASIPAQMNTEAFF. CDR3 DNA sequence: TGTGCCAGCATCCCAGCGCAGATGAACACTGAAGCTTTCTTT. The full variable domain, rest sourced from reference TRBV2 and TRBJ1-1, is EPEVTQTPSHQVTQMGQEVILRCVPISNHLYFYWYRQILGQKVEFLVSFYNNEISEKSEIFDDQFSVERPDGSNFTLKIRSTKLEDSAMYFCASIPAQMNTEAFFGQGTRLTVV.

The sample holds many counts of this clonotype. The chain has TRBV28 and TRBJ2-3; 9 positions match TRBD1. Trimming at V came to 4 bases and at J to 3 bases, leaving 11 bases not matched to a gene. The CDR3 runs to 17 residues. Germline V gene data show CDR1 as MDHEN and CDR2 as SYDVKM. The CDR3 loop reads CASSSNRGRMGTDTQYF. CDR3 nucleotide sequence: TGTGCCAGCAGTTCGAACAGGGGGCGAATGGGTACAGATACGCAGTATTTT.

This clonotype was detected many times. This chain connects TRBV28 to TRBJ2-3; either TRBD1 or TRBD2 may supply D (5 bases each). V was clipped by 7 bases and J by 4 bases, with 18 bases between them. CDR1 and CDR2 (germline): MDHEN, SYDVKM. The CDR3 loop spans 15 amino acids. The CDR3 protein is CASMSGGIGADTQYF. CDR3 coding DNA: TGTGCCAGCATGAGTGGGGGAATTGGTGCAGATACGCAGTATTTT.

The J gene is TRBJ2-7, the V gene TRBV6-9; 8 nucleotides agree with TRBD1. V trimming: 3 bases; J trimming: 0 bases; junction bases outside the gene matches: 10. Looked up from germline, CDR1 is MNHGY and CDR2 is SVAAGI. The CDR3 loop spans 17 amino acids. CDR3 coding DNA: TGTGCCAGCAGTTACTCCCGTCAGGACAGGGCCTCCTACGAGCAGTACTTC. The encoded protein is CASSYSRQDRASYEQYF.

The V and J genes are TRBV25-1 and TRBJ2-5, with 9 bases identical to TRBD1. The J segment lost 0 bases and the V segment lost 5 bases, leaving 4 bases of the junction unmatched. The CDR3 loop spans 15 amino acids. Germline V gene lookup returns CDR1 MGHDK and CDR2 SYGVNS. CDR3 DNA sequence: TGTGCCAGCAGTAGGGACAGGGACTACCAAGAGACCCAGTACTTC. It codes for CASSRDRDYQETQYF.

This clonotype was seen only a few times. This chain links TRBV24-1 with TRBJ2-5; 14 nucleotides align to TRBD2. Germline V gene sequence: CDR1 KGHDR, CDR2 SFDVKD. V gave up 2 bases and J gave up 4 bases; unmatched junction bases: 11. This CDR3 is built from 19 residues. Written as DNA, the CDR3 is TGTGCCACCAGTGATTCCGACCCCGGGACTAGCGGGAGAGTAGAGACCCAGTACTTC. It codes for CATSDSDPGTSGRVETQYF.

The rearrangement links TRBV7-6 to TRBJ2-1; 10 bases map to TRBD1. The CDR3 length is 15 residues. V lost 5 bases and J lost 6; bases outside the gene matches: 7. The germline gives CDR1 SGHVS, CDR2 FNYEAQ. The DNA of the CDR3 is TGTGCCAGCAGCCCTAGACAGGGGGCCCGCAATGAGCAGTTCTTC. It specifies CASSPRQGARNEQFF.

The J gene is TRBJ2-1, the V gene TRBV6-2 or TRBV6-3, with 9 bases aligning to TRBD2. Trimming cost V 4 bases and J 9 bases; bases outside gene matches: 10. The CDR3 runs to 15 residues. Germline lookup yields CDR1 MNHEY and CDR2 SVGEGT. The CDR3 is CASSFGGRALGEQFF. The CDR3 DNA is TGTGCCAGCAGTTTCGGCGGGAGGGCGCTTGGTGAGCAGTTCTTC.

This clonotype was recorded at least ten times. This sequence joins TRBV27 and TRBJ2-1; D is unclear. V was cut by 8 bases and J by 7 bases, with 15 bases left in between. The CDR3 runs 13 residues. In germline, CDR1 is MNHEY, CDR2 SMNVEV (reference sequence). As DNA, the CDR3 is TGTGCCAGCGGCTTGGGTTTTGGGAATGAGCAGTTCTTC. Its translation: CASGLGFGNEQFF.

The sample holds many counts of this clonotype. The CDR3 DNA follows: TGTGCCAGCAACAGGGGGTTGCAGCCCCAGCATTTT. This encodes CASNRGLQPQHF. The chain is built from TRBV28 and TRBJ1-5; 8 nucleotides match TRBD1. The CDR3 runs 12 residues. After removal of 7 bases from V and 7 bases from J, the junction contained 3 bases not matched to a gene. Germline V gene data show CDR1 as MDHEN and CDR2 as SYDVKM.

This clonotype was seen a few times. V and J are TRBV5-6 and TRBJ2-7; D remains ambiguous. Germline assignment: CDR1 SGHDT and CDR2 YYEEEE. Trimming pared 4 bases from V and 2 bases from J, leaving 13 bases between. The CDR3 covers 14 residues. Written as DNA, the CDR3 is TGTGCCAGCAGCCCGACCCCTTCTCCCTACGAGCAGTACTTC. It codes for CASSPTPSPYEQYF.

In this sample, this clonotype turned up many times. The chain employs TRBV9 and TRBJ2-2; TRBD2 matches 7 bases. V dropped 4 bases and J dropped 4; count of bases not matched to a gene: 7. The germline V gene has CDR1 SGDLS and CDR2 YYNGEE. This CDR3 comprises 15 residues. In DNA, the CDR3 is TGTGCCAGCAGCCCACGGTGGGAGGGCACCGGGGAGCTGTTTTTT. Its translation is CASSPRWEGTGELFF.